This TCR beta chain was retrieved from a study of CD8 T cells in Susac syndrome. After extraction with the RNeasy kit, about 0.45 to 1 ug of the RNA was reverse transcribed using random hexamers. An immunoSEQ multiplex PCR amplified TCR beta CDR3 over 54 Vbeta and 13 Jbeta. TCRdb itself ran the immunoSEQ multiplex PCR reads through MiXCR, one entry per CDR3 protein. The sample lists 150,000 to 190,000 distinct CDR3 sequences, roughly 95% occurring once. This clonotype was seen only once. Its antigen is unidentified. The sequenced target, TCR beta, came from blood CD8+ and CD4+ T cells. The study, taken as a whole, reports: That the number of individuals in its TCR sequencing and HLA analysis was relatively small was acknowledged by the study.

What was sequenced was CD4+ T cells from PBMCs. The receptor was isolated from a human donor with Susac syndrome.

The CDR3: CASSLQGRPNYGYTF. Written as DNA, the CDR3 is TGTGCCAGCAGTTTACAGGGGCGGCCTAACTATGGCTACACCTTC. The chain links TRBV27 to TRBJ1-2; a possible D gene is TRBD1 (6 bases). The CDR3 has 15 residues. Germline V gene sequence: CDR1 MNHEY, CDR2 SMNVEV (reference sequence). V lost 2 bases and J 0 bases, leaving 10 bases between the germline ends.